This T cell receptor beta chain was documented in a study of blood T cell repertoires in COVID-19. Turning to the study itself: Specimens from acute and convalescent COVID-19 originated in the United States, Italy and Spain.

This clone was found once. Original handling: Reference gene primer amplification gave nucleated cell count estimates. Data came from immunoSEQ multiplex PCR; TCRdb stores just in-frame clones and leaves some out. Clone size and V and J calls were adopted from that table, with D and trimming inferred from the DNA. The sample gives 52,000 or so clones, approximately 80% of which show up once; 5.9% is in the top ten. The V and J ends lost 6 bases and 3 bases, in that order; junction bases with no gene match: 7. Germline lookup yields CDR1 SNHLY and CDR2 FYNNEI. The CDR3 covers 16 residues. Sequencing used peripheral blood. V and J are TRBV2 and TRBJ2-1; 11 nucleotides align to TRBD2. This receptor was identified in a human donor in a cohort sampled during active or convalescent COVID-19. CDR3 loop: CASSASGGTLYNEQFF. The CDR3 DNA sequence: TGTGCCAGCAGCGCTAGCGGGGGGACGCTCTACAATGAGCAGTTCTTC.